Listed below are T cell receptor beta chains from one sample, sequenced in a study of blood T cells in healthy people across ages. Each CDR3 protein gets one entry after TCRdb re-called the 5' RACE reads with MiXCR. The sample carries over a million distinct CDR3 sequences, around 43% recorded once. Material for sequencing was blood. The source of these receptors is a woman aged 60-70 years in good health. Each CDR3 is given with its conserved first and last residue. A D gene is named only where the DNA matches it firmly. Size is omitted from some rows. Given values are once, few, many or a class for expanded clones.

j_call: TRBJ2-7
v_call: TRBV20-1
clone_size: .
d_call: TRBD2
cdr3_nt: TGCAGTGCTAGAGAGCCTGCTAGCGGGAGGAACGAGCAGTACTTC
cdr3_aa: CSAREPASGRNEQYF

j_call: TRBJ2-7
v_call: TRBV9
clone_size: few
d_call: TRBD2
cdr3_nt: TGTGCCAGCAGCGCTAGCGGAGCTGAAGTCGACGAGCAGTACTTC
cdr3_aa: CASSASGAEVDEQYF

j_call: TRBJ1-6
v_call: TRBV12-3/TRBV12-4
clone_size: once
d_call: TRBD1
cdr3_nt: TGTGCCAGCAGCGAGAAACTAGACAGGGGATCCTATAATTCACCCCTCCACTTT
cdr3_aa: CASSEKLDRGSYNSPLHF

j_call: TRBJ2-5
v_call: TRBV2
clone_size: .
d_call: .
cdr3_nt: TGTGCCAGCAGTGAACGCAGGGTAGGAGAGACCCAGTACTTC
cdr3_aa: CASSERRVGETQYF

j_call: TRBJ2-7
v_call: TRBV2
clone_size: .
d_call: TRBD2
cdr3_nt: TGTGCCAGCAGTGTGACTAGCGGGAGGGCTAACGAGCAGTACTTC
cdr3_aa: CASSVTSGRANEQYF

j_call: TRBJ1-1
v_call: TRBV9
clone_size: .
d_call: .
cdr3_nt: TGTGCCAGCAGCCTAGGGGGTGAGGCCACTGAAGCTTTCTTT
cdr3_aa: CASSLGGEATEAFF

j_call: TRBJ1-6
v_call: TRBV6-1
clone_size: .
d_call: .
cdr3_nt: TGTGCCAGCACTCAGGGTTATAATTCACCCCTCCACTTT
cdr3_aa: CASTQGYNSPLHF

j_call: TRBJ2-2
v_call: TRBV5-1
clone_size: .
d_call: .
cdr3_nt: TGCACCAGCAGAGCTTTGGAGGGAAACACCGGGGAGCTGTTTTTT
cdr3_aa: CTSRALEGNTGELFF

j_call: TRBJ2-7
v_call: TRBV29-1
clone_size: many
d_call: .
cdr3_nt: TGCAGCGCCTGGGGCGGGATCCAGGGGTACGAGCAGTACTTC
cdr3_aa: CSAWGGIQGYEQYF

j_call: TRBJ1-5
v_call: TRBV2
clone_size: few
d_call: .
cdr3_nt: TGTGCCAGCAGCAGCGACCATCAGCCCCAGCATTTT
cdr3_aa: CASSSDHQPQHF

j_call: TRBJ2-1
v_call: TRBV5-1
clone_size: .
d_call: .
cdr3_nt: TGCGCCAGCAGCTTGGAGGTAGGGGGCAATGAGCAGTTCTTC
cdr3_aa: CASSLEVGGNEQFF

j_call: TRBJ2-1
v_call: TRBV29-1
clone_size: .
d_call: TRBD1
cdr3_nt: TGCAGCGTCCCGGGACAGGGGGAGAATGAGCAGTTCTTC
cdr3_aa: CSVPGQGENEQFF

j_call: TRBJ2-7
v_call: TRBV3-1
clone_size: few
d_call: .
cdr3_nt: TGTGCCAGCAGCCTGGACTGGGACGGATTTTACGAGCAGTACTTC
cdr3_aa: CASSLDWDGFYEQYF

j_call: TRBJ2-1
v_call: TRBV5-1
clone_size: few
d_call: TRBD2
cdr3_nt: TGCGCCAGCAGCTTGGTTAGCGGGAGGGCCAACAATGAGCAGTTCTTC
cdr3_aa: CASSLVSGRANNEQFF

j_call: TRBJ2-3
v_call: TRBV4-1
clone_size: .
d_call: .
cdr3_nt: TGCGCCAGCAGCCAAGGTCAGGGAGACCAGCAGTATTTT
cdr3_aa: CASSQGQGDQQYF

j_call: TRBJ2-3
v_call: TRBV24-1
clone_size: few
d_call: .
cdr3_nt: TGTGCCACCAGTGATGATGACAGGCTGCCAGATACGCAGTATTTT
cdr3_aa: CATSDDDRLPDTQYF

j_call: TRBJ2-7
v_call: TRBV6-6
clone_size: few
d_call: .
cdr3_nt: TGTGCCAGCAGTTTGGGATGGGAGGCGGCTTACGAGCAGTACTTC
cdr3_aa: CASSLGWEAAYEQYF

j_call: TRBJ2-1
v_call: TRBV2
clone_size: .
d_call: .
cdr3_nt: TGTGCCAGCAAAGGTGACAGGGAGGCCACCAGTGAGCAGTTCTTC
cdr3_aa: CASKGDREATSEQFF

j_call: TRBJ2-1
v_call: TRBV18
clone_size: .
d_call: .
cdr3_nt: TGTGCCAGCTCACCACCGGTAAGGGCTCGGGGTGAGCAGTTCTTC
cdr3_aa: CASSPPVRARGEQFF

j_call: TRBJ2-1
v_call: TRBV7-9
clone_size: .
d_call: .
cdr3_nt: TGTGCCAGCAGCAAAGGGAGTAGTACGGGTGAGCAGTTCTTC
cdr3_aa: CASSKGSSTGEQFF

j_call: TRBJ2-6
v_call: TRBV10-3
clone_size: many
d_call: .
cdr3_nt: TGTGCCATCAGTGAATCGGGGCTCGGGGCCAACGTCCTGACTTTC
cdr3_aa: CAISESGLGANVLTF

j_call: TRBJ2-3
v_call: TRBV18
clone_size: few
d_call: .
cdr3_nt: TGTGCCAGCCATAGCGGTACCACAGATACGCAGTATTTT
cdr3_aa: CASHSGTTDTQYF

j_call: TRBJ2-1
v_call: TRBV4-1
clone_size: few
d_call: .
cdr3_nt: TGCGCCAGCAGCCATGGAGACCGGGACTTAACCTACAATGAGCAGTTCTTC
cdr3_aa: CASSHGDRDLTYNEQFF

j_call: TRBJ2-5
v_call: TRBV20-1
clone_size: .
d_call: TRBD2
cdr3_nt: TGCAGTGCTGCCCCCACTAGCGGGAGTATCGAGACCCAGTACTTC
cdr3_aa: CSAAPTSGSIETQYF

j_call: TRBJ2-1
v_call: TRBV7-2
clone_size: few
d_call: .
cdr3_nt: TGTGCCAGCAGCTTAGCGTTAGCCTCCTTCGGCAATGAGCAGTTCTTC
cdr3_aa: CASSLALASFGNEQFF

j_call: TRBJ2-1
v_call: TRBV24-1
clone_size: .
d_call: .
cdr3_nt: TGTGCCACCAGTGGCCGACTTGGGAGTGAGCAGTTCTTC
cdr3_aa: CATSGRLGSEQFF

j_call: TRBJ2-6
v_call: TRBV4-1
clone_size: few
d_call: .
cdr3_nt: TGCGCCAGCAGCCAAGCGACGGGAGTGGTATCTGGGGCCAACGTCCTGACTTTC
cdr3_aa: CASSQATGVVSGANVLTF

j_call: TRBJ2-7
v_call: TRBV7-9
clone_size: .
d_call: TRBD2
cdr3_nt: TGTGCCAGCAGCTTAAGTTCCCTAGCGGGAGGACCTTACGAGCAGTACTTC
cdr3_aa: CASSLSSLAGGPYEQYF

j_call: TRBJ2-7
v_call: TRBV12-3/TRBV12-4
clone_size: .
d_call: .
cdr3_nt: TGTGCCAGCAGTTTTGGGGGGGCGAGCTCCTACGAGCAGTACTTC
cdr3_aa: CASSFGGASSYEQYF

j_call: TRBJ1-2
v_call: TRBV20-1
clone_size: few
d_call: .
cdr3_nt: TGCAGTGCTAGAGTTCCAGGGTTGCCCTATGGCTACACCTTC
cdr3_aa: CSARVPGLPYGYTF

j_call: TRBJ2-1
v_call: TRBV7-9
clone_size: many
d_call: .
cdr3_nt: TGTGCCAGCAGCTCTGGACAGTCCTACAATGAGCAGTTCTTC
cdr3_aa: CASSSGQSYNEQFF

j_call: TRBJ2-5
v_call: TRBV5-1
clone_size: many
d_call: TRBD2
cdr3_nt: TGCGCCAGCAGCTTGGAAAGACTAGCGGGGGAAGAGACCCAGTACTTC
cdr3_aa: CASSLERLAGEETQYF

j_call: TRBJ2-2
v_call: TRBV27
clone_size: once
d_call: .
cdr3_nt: TGTGCCAGCAGTAGCCTCCGGTTCGGGGAGCTGTTTTTT
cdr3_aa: CASSSLRFGELFF

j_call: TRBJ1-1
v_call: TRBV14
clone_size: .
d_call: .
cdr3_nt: TGTGCCAGCAGCTCCTTTCTCGGCGCCGACACTGAAGCTTTCTTT
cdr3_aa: CASSSFLGADTEAFF

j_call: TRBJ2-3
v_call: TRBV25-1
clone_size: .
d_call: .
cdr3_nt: TGTGCCAGCAGTGTAGGCAGACACACAGATACGCAGTATTTT
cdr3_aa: CASSVGRHTDTQYF

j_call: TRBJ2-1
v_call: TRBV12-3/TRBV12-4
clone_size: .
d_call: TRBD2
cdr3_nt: TGTGCCAGCACCCCAGCGGGATACAATGAGCAGTTCTTC
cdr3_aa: CASTPAGYNEQFF

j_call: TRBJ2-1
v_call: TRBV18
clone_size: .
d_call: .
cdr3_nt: TGTGCCAGCTCACCTGCTCGAGGAGGCCACTCCTACAATGAGCAGTTCTTC
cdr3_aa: CASSPARGGHSYNEQFF

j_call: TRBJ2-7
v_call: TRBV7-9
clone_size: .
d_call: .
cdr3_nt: TGTGCCAGCAGCGCCCGGGACGGAGTATTCTACGAGCAGTACTTC
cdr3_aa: CASSARDGVFYEQYF

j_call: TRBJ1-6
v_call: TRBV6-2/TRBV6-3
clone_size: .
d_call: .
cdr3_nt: TGTGCCAGCAGTTCCCGACAGTCTGGAGCACCCCTCCACTTT
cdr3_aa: CASSSRQSGAPLHF

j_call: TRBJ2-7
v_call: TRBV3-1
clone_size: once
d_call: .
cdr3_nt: TGTGCCAGCAGTCACCGGGACACCACCTACGAGCAGTACTTC
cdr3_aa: CASSHRDTTYEQYF

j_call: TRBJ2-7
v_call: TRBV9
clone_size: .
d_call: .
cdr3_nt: TGTGCCAGCAGCGTAGATAACGGGCAGTACGAGCAGTACTTC
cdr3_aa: CASSVDNGQYEQYF

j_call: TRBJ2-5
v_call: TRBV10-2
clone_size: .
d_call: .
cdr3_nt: TGCGCCAGCAGTGAGGACTATAACCGGGGCAATGAGCAGTACTTC
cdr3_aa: CASSEDYNRGNEQYF

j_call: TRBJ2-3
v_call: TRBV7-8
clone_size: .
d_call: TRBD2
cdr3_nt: TGTGCCAGCAGCATTGCCGGGACTAGCCCCACAGATACGCAGTATTTT
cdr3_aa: CASSIAGTSPTDTQYF

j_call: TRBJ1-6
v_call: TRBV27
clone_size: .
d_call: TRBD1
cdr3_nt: TGTGCCAGCAGTCGGACAGGGACCTATAATTCACCCCTCCACTTT
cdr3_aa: CASSRTGTYNSPLHF

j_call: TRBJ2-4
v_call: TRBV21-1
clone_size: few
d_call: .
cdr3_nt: TGTGCCAGCAGGCTAGGGTTGAGGGCCAAAAACATTCAGTACTTC
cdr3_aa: CASRLGLRAKNIQYF

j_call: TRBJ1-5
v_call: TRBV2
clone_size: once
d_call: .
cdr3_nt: TGTGCCAGCAGGGACAGACTCCATAGCAATCAGCCCCAGCATTTT
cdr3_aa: CASRDRLHSNQPQHF

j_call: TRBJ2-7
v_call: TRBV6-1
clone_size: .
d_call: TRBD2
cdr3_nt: TGTGCCAGCAGCGGGGCTAGCGGAACCTCCTACGAGCAGTACTTC
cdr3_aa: CASSGASGTSYEQYF